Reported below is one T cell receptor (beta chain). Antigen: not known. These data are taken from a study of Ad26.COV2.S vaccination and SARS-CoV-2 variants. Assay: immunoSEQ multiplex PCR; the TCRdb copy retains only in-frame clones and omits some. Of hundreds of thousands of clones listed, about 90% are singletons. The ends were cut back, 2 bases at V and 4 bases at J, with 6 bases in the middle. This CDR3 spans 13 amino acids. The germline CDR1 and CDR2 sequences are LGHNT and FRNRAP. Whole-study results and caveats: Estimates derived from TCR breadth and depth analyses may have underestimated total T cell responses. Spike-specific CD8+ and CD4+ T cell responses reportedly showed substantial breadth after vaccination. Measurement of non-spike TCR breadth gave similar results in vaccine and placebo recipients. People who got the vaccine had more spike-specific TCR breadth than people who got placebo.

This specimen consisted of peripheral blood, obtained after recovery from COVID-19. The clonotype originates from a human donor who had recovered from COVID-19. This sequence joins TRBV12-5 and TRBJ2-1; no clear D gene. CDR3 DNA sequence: TGTGCTAGTGGTTTGTGGCTTTACAATGAGCAGTTCTTC. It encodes CASGLWLYNEQFF.